The 9 T cell receptor beta chains presented below share a single source sample, sequenced in a study of T cell changes during pregnancy in multiple sclerosis. The repertoire was sequenced with immunoSEQ multiplex PCR; TCRdb's copy has only in-frame clones and lacks some. The sample shows tens of thousands of clones, over 75% of them seen only once. The sequencing here drew on CD8+ T cells from peripheral blood mononuclear cells, taken after pregnancy. The receptors originated from a female donor with multiple sclerosis, enrolled in a pregnancy study.

J is TRBJ2-7 and V is TRBV7-9; D is unresolved. This CDR3 is built from 15 residues. V lost 5 bases and J lost 0, with 14 bases in between. Per the germline V gene, CDR1 is SEHNR and CDR2 is FQNEAQ (reference sequence). CDR3 region: CASSLIRGSSYEQYF. DNA for the CDR3: TGTGCCAGCAGCCTCATCAGAGGAAGCTCCTACGAGCAGTACTTC.

The chain recombines TRBV5-1 with TRBJ2-6; D is perhaps TRBD2 (5 bases). V lost 0 bases and J 1 base, leaving 8 bases between the germline ends. Germline assignment: CDR1 SGHRS and CDR2 YFSETQ. This CDR3 has 16 amino acids. CDR3 sequence reads: CASSLAPGSGANVLTF. The CDR3 DNA reads TGCGCCAGCAGCTTGGCCCCGGGGTCTGGGGCCAACGTCCTGACTTTC.

The genes are TRBV5-5 and TRBJ2-1; D gene uncertain. Germline CDR1 is SGHKS and CDR2 is YYEKEE (reference sequence). The CDR3 runs 12 residues. V shed 4 bases and J shed 8 bases, with 10 bases lying between them. CDR3 protein: CASSPPRDEQFF. For the CDR3, the DNA is TGTGCCAGCAGCCCCCCCCGGGATGAGCAGTTCTTC.

The gene calls are TRBV5-1 and TRBJ2-2; 11 positions agree with TRBD2. This CDR3 is 16 amino acids long. The germline gives CDR1 SGHRS, CDR2 YFSETQ. J was trimmed by 3 bases and V by 2 bases; bases with no gene match: 3. In DNA, the CDR3 is TGCGCCAGCAGCTTTACTAGCGGGAGTTACACCGGGGAGCTGTTTTTT. Residues: CASSFTSGSYTGELFF. The variable domain in full, completed from reference TRBV5-1 and TRBJ2-2, reads KAGVTQTPRYLIKTRGQQVTLSCSPISGHRSVSWYQQTPGQGLQFLFEYFSETQRNKGNFPGRFSGRQFSNSRSEMNVSTLELGDSALYLCASSFTSGSYTGELFFGEGSRLTVL.

The chain has TRBV15 and TRBJ1-5; no firm D call. From germline, CDR1 is LNHNV and CDR2 YYDKDF (reference sequence). V gave up 6 bases and J gave up 4 bases, with 7 bases separating them. There are 12 residues in the CDR3. CDR3 sequence: CATSLENQPQHF. CDR3 in DNA: TGTGCCACCAGTCTCGAGAATCAGCCCCAGCATTTT.

The rearrangement uses TRBV30 and TRBJ1-2; D possibly corresponds to TRBD1 (6 bases). Germline V lookup: CDR1 GTSNPN, CDR2 SVGIG (reference sequence). This CDR3 spans 11 amino acids. V lost 3 bases and J lost 8, with 10 bases in between. The CDR3: CAWSAGAGYTF. As DNA, the CDR3 is TGTGCCTGGAGCGCAGGGGCCGGCTACACCTTC.

The chain is built from TRBV13 and TRBJ2-3; 8 bases line up with TRBD2. Germline-derived CDR1 and CDR2 are PRHDT and FYEKMQ (reference sequence). After removal of 6 bases from V and 3 bases from J, the junction contained 11 bases not matched to a gene. CDR3 length: 16 amino acids. DNA of the CDR3: TGTGCCAGCAGAGCCGGGACTAGTGATCTTACAGATACGCAGTATTTT. It yields the protein CASRAGTSDLTDTQYF.

V and J are TRBV28 and TRBJ2-1, with D possibly TRBD2 on 6 matching bases. Trimming left V 3 bases short and J 5 bases short, with 17 bases between. The length of the CDR3 is 16 residues. Germline V lookup: CDR1 MDHEN, CDR2 SYDVKM. The CDR3: CASSFLYGSMDNEQFF. Written as DNA, the CDR3 is TGTGCCAGCAGTTTTCTATACGGGAGTATGGACAATGAGCAGTTCTTC. Variable domain in full (rest from reference TRBV28 and TRBJ2-1): DVKVTQSSRYLVKRTGEKVFLECVQDMDHENMFWYRQDPGLGLRLIYFSYDVKMKEKGDIPEGYSVSREKKERFSLILESASTNQTSMYLCASSFLYGSMDNEQFFGPGTRLTVL.

Turning to this clone: The junction differs from germline at one of its ends, possibly a read error. This CDR3 is also generated by other DNA sequences in the sample. The genes are TRBV4-1 and TRBJ2-7; tentatively, D is TRBD1 (6 bases). Looked up from germline, CDR1 is MGHRA and CDR2 is YSYEKL. CDR3 length equals 16 residues. The CDR3 DNA reads as TGCGCCAGCAGCCCCGCCGCAGGGGCCCCCTCCTACGAGCAGTACTTT. This translates into CASSPAAGAPSYEQYF.